Listed here are 8 T cell receptor beta chains from one sample, sequenced in a study of radiotherapy plus CTLA-4 blockade in lung cancer. Profiled with immunoSEQ multiplex PCR; TCRdb holds only in-frame clones, not every one. The data hold tens of thousands of clones, with over 65% observed a single time. Sequencing was performed on peripheral blood, taken from a patient treated with radiotherapy plus ipilimumab. These receptors were collected from a human donor with non-small cell lung cancer who had stable disease on radiotherapy plus ipilimumab.

This clone was seen once. V and J are TRBV10-3 and TRBJ2-3; tentatively, D is TRBD2 (6 bases). This CDR3 is built from 15 residues. V was pared by 2 bases and J by 4 bases, with 13 bases between. Germline CDR1 and CDR2: ENHRY and SYGVKD. The CDR3 nucleotides read TGTGCCATCAGTGAGGGGGGGTTTGGGGCAGATACGCAGTATTTT. Residues: CAISEGGFGADTQYF.

The rearrangement uses TRBV30 and TRBJ1-2; D is unresolved. The V gene lost 4 bases and the J gene lost 6 bases, with 9 bases spanning the gap. Per germline, CDR1 GTSNPN and CDR2 SVGIG (reference sequence). This CDR3 has 11 amino acids. The CDR3, as DNA: TGTGCCTGGATATCTGTGAATGGCTACACCTTC. This sequence encodes CAWISVNGYTF. The full variable domain, its missing parts supplied by reference TRBV30 and TRBJ1-2, is SQTIHQWPATLVQPVGSPLSLECTVEGTSNPNLYWYRQAAGRGLQLLFYSVGIGQISSEVPQNLSASRPQDRQFILSSKKLLLSDSGFYLCAWISVNGYTFGSGTRLTVV.

This clone was observed a single time. The rearrangement joins TRBV6-5 to TRBJ2-3; D ambiguous. V lost 5 bases, J lost 0 bases, and 12 bases lay in between. The germline gives CDR1 MNHEY, CDR2 SVGAGI. This CDR3 has 15 residues. The CDR3 nucleotides are TGTGCCAGCAGTGCGGACGGGTCTAGCACAGATACGCAGTATTTT. It encodes CASSADGSSTDTQYF.

The chain employs TRBV7-8 and TRBJ1-2; weak D call: TRBD1 (6 bases). This CDR3 has 16 residues. Trimming took off 5 bases at V and 4 bases at J, with 20 bases between the two ends. Germline V lookup: CDR1 SGHVS, CDR2 FQNEAQ. This CDR3 is CASSPSSGTIGYGYTF. In DNA, the CDR3 is TGTGCCAGCAGCCCGAGTTCCGGGACAATCGGCTATGGCTACACCTTC.

The J gene is TRBJ1-6, the V gene TRBV9; D call uncertain. Germline V CDR1 and CDR2: SGDLS, YYNGEE. This CDR3 is 16 amino acids long. Trimming pared 0 bases from V and 7 bases from J, leaving 14 bases between. The CDR3 region has the DNA TGTGCCAGCAGCGTAGGCCCCGGCCAGGAAAATTCACCCCTCCACTTT. Residues: CASSVGPGQENSPLHF.

The chain employs TRBV10-3 and TRBJ1-6, with a possible D match to TRBD1 (5 bases). The CDR3 spans 14 residues. Germline V gene lookup returns CDR1 ENHRY and CDR2 SYGVKD. V shed 0 bases and J shed 10 bases, with 10 bases lying between them. CDR3 nucleotide sequence: TGTGCCATCAGTGAGTCGGGGGGACGGTCACCCCTCCACTTT. This codes for CAISESGGRSPLHF.

The CDR3 is CASSLARAGAAEQYF. Here the CDR3 DNA reads TGTGCCAGCAGCTTAGCCCGAGCTGGAGCGGCCGAGCAGTACTTC. The chain joins TRBV7-9 to TRBJ2-7, with D maybe TRBD2 (5 bases). The length of the CDR3 is 15 residues. Germline V gene sequence: CDR1 SEHNR, CDR2 FQNEAQ (reference sequence). V lost 0 bases and J lost 6, with 15 bases in between. Supplemented by reference TRBV7-9 and TRBJ2-7, the full variable domain reads DTGVSQNPRHKITKRGQNVTFRCDPISEHNRLYWYRQTLGQGPEFLTYFQNEAQLEKSRLLSDRFSAERPKGSFSTLEIQRTEQGDSAMYLCASSLARAGAAEQYFGPGTRLTVT.

This clone has a handful of counts. The gene calls are TRBV9 and TRBJ1-3, with TRBD1 as a possible D gene (5 bases). CDR1 is SGDLS, CDR2 YYNGEE, per germline. The V end lost 2 bases, the J end lost 4 bases, and 10 bases lay between the germline ends. The CDR3 is made up of 14 amino acids. CDR3 residues: CASSVDRAGNTIYF. CDR3 DNA sequence: TGTGCCAGCAGCGTCGACAGAGCAGGAAACACCATATATTTT. Supplemented by reference TRBV9 and TRBJ1-3, the full variable domain reads DSGVTQTPKHLITATGQRVTLRCSPRSGDLSVYWYQQSLDQGLQFLIQYYNGEERAKGNILERFSAQQFPDLHSELNLSSLELGDSALYFCASSVDRAGNTIYFGEGSWLTVV.